The 22 T cell receptor beta chains reported below all come from one sample, sequenced in a study of T cells expressing NK-cell markers. Reanalyzing the 5' RACE reads, TCRdb keeps one entry per CDR3 protein, without DNA. The sample holds some 340,000 distinct CDR3 sequences. The sequencing input was blood T cells: a sorted CD56 or NKG2C T cell subset, CD4+ or CD8+ T cells, or bulk PBMC T cells (not recorded which). The receptors were sampled from a man between 18 and 69 years old in good health.

This chain connects TRBV27 to TRBJ1-2; TCRdb gives TRBD1 as the D gene, but with no DNA this cannot be confirmed. Germline V gene sequence: CDR1 MNHEY, CDR2 SMNVEV (reference sequence). This CDR3 has 14 residues. The CDR3 protein is CASSYAGGNYGYTF.

V usage is TRBV20-1 and J usage is TRBJ2-5; TCRdb's D call of TRBD2 is untestable without DNA. Germline CDR1 is DFQATT and CDR2 is SNEGSKA (reference sequence). The CDR3 consists of 13 residues. The CDR3 is CSATSGAYRTQYF.

The chain combines TRBV2 with TRBJ2-7; the D call from TCRdb, TRBD1, cannot be confirmed without DNA. The CDR3 is 15 residues long. Germline-derived CDR1 and CDR2 are SNHLY and FYNNEI. The CDR3 sequence: CASRFRGTSNYEQYF.

This chain uses TRBV7-7 with TRBJ2-3. Germline loops: CDR1 SSHAT, CDR2 FNYEAQ (reference sequence). This CDR3 comprises 15 residues. The CDR3: CASSKKYGRVDTQYF.

J is TRBJ2-1 and V is TRBV7-2; TCRdb's D call of TRBD1 is untestable without DNA. CDR3 length: 16 amino acids. Germline V lookup: CDR1 SGHTA, CDR2 FQGNSA. The CDR3 loop reads CASQTLSGGAYNEQFF.

This chain uses TRBV6-2 or TRBV6-3 with TRBJ2-2; TCRdb returns TRBD1, unconfirmable since there is no DNA. The CDR3 loop spans 17 amino acids. The germline V gene has CDR1 MNHEY and CDR2 SVGEGT. CDR3 in amino acids: CASSLLLGGANTGELFF.

The chain joins TRBV29-1 to TRBJ2-2; checking the TCRdb D call of TRBD1 is not possible without DNA. This CDR3 comprises 15 residues. CDR1 and CDR2 (germline): SQVTM, ANQGSEA. The CDR3 loop reads CSVVGGLTNTGELFF.

The chain is built from TRBV18 and TRBJ1-1. This CDR3 comprises 16 residues. Germline CDR1 and CDR2: KGHSH and LQKENI. The CDR3 reads CASSPLSIEPNTEAFF. Together with reference TRBV18 and TRBJ1-1, the CDR3 gives the full variable domain: NAGVMQNPRHLVRRRGQEARLRCSPMKGHSHVYWYRQLPEEGLKFMVYLQKENIIDESGMPKERFSAEFPKEGPSILRIQQVVRGDSAAYFCASSPLSIEPNTEAFFGQGTRLTVV.

The chain's CDR3 is CASSLARSGGFGQFF. V is TRBV7-9 and J is TRBJ2-1; no DNA is available, so the TRBD1 call from TCRdb remains unchecked. From germline, CDR1 is SEHNR and CDR2 FQNEAQ (reference sequence). The CDR3 spans 15 residues.

This chain joins TRBV2 and TRBJ1-2; TCRdb indicates TRBD1, and absent DNA this call remains unverified. This CDR3 region has 17 residues. Germline V gives CDR1 SNHLY, CDR2 FYNNEI. CDR3 in amino acids: CASSERSRARGPHGYTF.

This chain joins TRBV6-6 and TRBJ1-4. Germline V lookup: CDR1 MNHNY, CDR2 SVGAGI (reference sequence). The CDR3 is made up of 11 amino acids. The CDR3 sequence: CASGPLEKLFF.

The V gene is TRBV5-1, the J gene TRBJ2-4. The CDR3 runs to 13 residues. The germline CDR1 and CDR2 sequences are SGHRS and YFSETQ. CDR3 protein: CASSSDIKNIQYF. Complete variable domain (other parts from reference TRBV5-1 and TRBJ2-4): KAGVTQTPRYLIKTRGQQVTLSCSPISGHRSVSWYQQTPGQGLQFLFEYFSETQRNKGNFPGRFSGRQFSNSRSEMNVSTLELGDSALYLCASSSDIKNIQYFGAGTRLSVL.

The chain links TRBV12-3 or TRBV12-4 to TRBJ1-1; the TRBD1 assignment by TCRdb is unverifiable without DNA. This CDR3 comprises 16 residues. This CDR3 is CASSLGTGGSNTEAFF.

V and J are TRBV29-1 and TRBJ1-2; as DNA is missing, the TRBD1 call by TCRdb cannot be tested. Germline V lookup: CDR1 SQVTM, CDR2 ANQGSEA. There are 15 residues in the CDR3. The CDR3 here is CSVLGQGPEIDGYTF.

The rearrangement uses TRBV5-1 and TRBJ1-1. From germline, CDR1 is SGHRS and CDR2 YFSETQ. The CDR3 spans 16 residues. CDR3: CASSARSEKVNTEAFF.

CDR3 region: CASSEARGGPGTQYF. V and J are TRBV6-1 and TRBJ2-5; TCRdb proposes TRBD1, but this gene call is untestable without DNA. The CDR3 runs to 15 residues. Germline V gene lookup returns CDR1 MNHNS and CDR2 SASEGT.

The CDR3 protein is CASSSGEKLFF. The chain carries TRBV7-2 and TRBJ1-4. Germline V gene sequence: CDR1 SGHTA, CDR2 FQGNSA. CDR3 size: 11 residues.

The chain has TRBV6-1 and TRBJ1-1; there is no DNA to check the TCRdb D call of TRBD1. The germline gives CDR1 MNHNS, CDR2 SASEGT. This CDR3 has 15 residues. CDR3 protein: CASSRPGQGGTEAFF.

This rearrangement joins TRBV28 to TRBJ1-3; the D gene TCRdb calls, TRBD1, cannot be checked with no DNA. The CDR3 is made up of 15 amino acids. Germline CDR1 is MDHEN and CDR2 is SYDVKM. The CDR3 protein is CASHQYRDSGNTIYF.

This sequence joins TRBV20-1 and TRBJ1-6. CDR3 length equals 15 residues. Germline assignment: CDR1 DFQATT and CDR2 SNEGSKA (reference sequence). The CDR3 sequence is CSARDQAGIGSPLHF.

The chain recombines TRBV6-1 with TRBJ1-3; TCRdb calls TRBD1, which cannot be checked without DNA. Germline V gives CDR1 MNHNS, CDR2 SASEGT. This CDR3 spans 14 amino acids. The CDR3 loop is CASSQGFSGNTIYF.

This sequence joins TRBV6-1 and TRBJ2-5; TCRdb reports TRBD1, a call that lacks DNA to check it against. Per the germline V gene, CDR1 is MNHNS and CDR2 is SASEGT. This CDR3 has 14 residues. This CDR3 is CASSPAGTQETQYF.